This record concerns one T cell receptor beta chain sequence. The antigen remains unidentified. Libraries were prepared by immunoSEQ multiplex PCR; TCRdb keeps only in-frame clonotypes and omits some of them. The sample lists over 130,000 clones, approximately 90% seen once, with under 4.5% in the top ten. This sample is part of a study of T cell responses to AZD1222 COVID-19 vaccine. Findings of the study overall: Following two doses of AZD1222, Spike-specific TCR breadth and depth rose. Repertoire sampling was restricted to post-peak T cell response timepoints.

In germline, CDR1 is LNHDA, CDR2 SQIVND (reference sequence). Deletions cut 4 bases from V and 7 bases from J, with 13 bases between. The CDR3 length is 14 residues. Second-dose timings of about 4 or about 12 weeks were pooled. The receptor comes from an adult who received the AZD1222 COVID-19 vaccine. J is TRBJ1-4 and V is TRBV19; D unresolved. The material sequenced was peripheral blood, taken 28 days after the second AZD1222 dose. The CDR3 loop is CASSSGLIGEKLFF. CDR3 nucleotide sequence: TGTGCCAGTAGTAGCGGGTTAATAGGTGAAAAACTGTTTTTT.